The source of this T cell receptor (beta chain) is a study of CD8 T cells in Susac syndrome. The T cells that were sequenced for TCR beta were CD8+ and CD4+ cells from blood. Germline V gene data show CDR1 as SNHLY and CDR2 as FYNNEI. Trimming stripped 4 bases from V and 10 bases from J, with 7 bases between. The CDR3 is 10 amino acids. Random hexamers served to reverse transcribe roughly 0.5 to 1 ug RNA. An immunoSEQ multiplex PCR generated amplified TCR beta CDR3 products spanning 54 Vbeta and 13 Jbeta. MiXCR, applied by TCRdb to the immunoSEQ multiplex PCR reads, yields one record per CDR3 protein. The table records tens of thousands of distinct CDR3 sequences, about 94% of them present only once.

The sequencing input was CD8+ T cells from PBMCs. The origin of this receptor is a human donor in good health. V is TRBV2 and J is TRBJ2-5; tentative D call: TRBD2 (5 bases). CDR3 amino acids: CASSVGDQYF. CDR3 nucleotide sequence: TGTGCCAGCAGTGTCGGGGACCAGTACTTC.